What follows are 24 T cell receptor beta chains derived from one specimen sequenced in a study of cytomegalovirus exposure and HLA in healthy donors. The study ran its PCR with 60 Vbeta and 13 Jbeta primers. TCRdb's table, derived via immunoSEQ multiplex PCR, lists solely in-frame clones and lacks some. The sample has about 140,000 clones, around 59% seen once; the top ten hold around 1.8%. Sequencing was carried out using PBMCs. These receptors all stem from a male donor in good health and CMV-seronegative.

The chain combines TRBV10-1 with TRBJ1-2, with TRBD1 matching 9 bases. This CDR3 spans 16 amino acids. The trim removed 0 bases at V and 2 bases at J, leaving 4 bases unmatched. Looked up from germline, CDR1 is WNHNN and CDR2 is SYGVQD (reference sequence). For the CDR3, the DNA is TGCGCCAGCAGTGAGTCGGGGGACAGGGAAAACTATGGCTACACCTTC. Protein: CASSESGDRENYGYTF.

The J gene is TRBJ2-7, the V gene TRBV6-5; D might be TRBD1 (6 bases). Germline V gene sequence: CDR1 MNHEY, CDR2 SVGAGI. The CDR3 loop spans 15 amino acids. V was shortened by 0 bases and J by 1 base, with 10 bases between the two germline ends. CDR3 DNA: TGTGCCAGCAGTTACTCGATAGGACAGTCCTACGAGCAGTACTTC. This gives the protein CASSYSIGQSYEQYF.

The rearrangement uses TRBV19 and TRBJ1-5, with D maybe TRBD1 (6 bases). Looked up from germline, CDR1 is LNHDA and CDR2 is SQIVND (reference sequence). V dropped 1 base and J dropped 9 bases, with 13 bases sitting between them. This CDR3 is 14 amino acids long. Here the CDR3 reads CASSIGGGGGPQHF. The CDR3 DNA follows: TGTGCCAGTAGTATAGGCGGAGGGGGGGGGCCCCAGCATTTT.

This clone was counted many times. The identical CDR3 is also encoded by other nucleotide sequences in the sample. The gene calls are TRBV5-6 and TRBJ1-1; TRBD1 is a possible D gene (5 bases). V shed 4 bases and J shed 5 bases, with 9 bases lying between them. Germline lookup yields CDR1 SGHDT and CDR2 YYEEEE. CDR3 size: 12 residues. The CDR3 loop is CASSLRGTEAFF. For the CDR3, the DNA is TGTGCCAGCAGCCTCCGGGGGACTGAAGCTTTCTTT.

The chain employs TRBV10-3 and TRBJ2-7; 9 positions match TRBD1. The CDR3 has 14 amino acids. Germline CDR1 reads ENHRY; CDR2 reads SYGVKD. V lost 0 bases to trimming and J lost 7 bases; unmatched junction nucleotides: 4. CDR3 amino acids: CAISESDRGGEQYF. The CDR3, as DNA: TGTGCCATCAGTGAGTCGGACAGGGGAGGGGAGCAGTACTTC.

The chain has TRBV19 and TRBJ2-7; D is unresolved. The CDR3 is 13 residues long. Deletions cut 2 bases from V and 0 bases from J, with 5 bases between. CDR1 and CDR2 from the germline V gene are LNHDA and SQIVND (reference sequence). The DNA of the CDR3 is TGTGCCAGTAGTATATCTGTCTCCTACGAGCAGTACTTC. Translated: CASSISVSYEQYF.

The rearrangement links TRBV27 to TRBJ1-5; 7 nucleotides align to TRBD1. The germline CDR1 and CDR2 sequences are MNHEY and SMNVEV (reference sequence). The CDR3 runs 15 residues. V trimming: 8 bases; J trimming: 3 bases; junction bases outside the gene matches: 10. CDR3 nucleotides: TGTGCCAGCGGACCACAGGGGATGATCAATCAGCCCCAGCATTTT. It encodes CASGPQGMINQPQHF.

The V and J genes are TRBV5-6 and TRBJ2-2; TRBD1 agrees at 11 bases. The CDR3 length is 19 residues. CDR1 SGHDT and CDR2 YYEEEE come from the germline V gene. Trimming removed 1 base from V and 6 bases from J; junction bases left unmatched: 14. CDR3 in DNA: TGTGCCAGCAGCTTGCCTTCAGCCATAGGACAGGGGGCCCCCGGGGAGCTGTTTTTT. Its translation: CASSLPSAIGQGAPGELFF. Full variable domain (missing parts from reference TRBV5-6 and TRBJ2-2): DAGVTQSPTHLIKTRGQQVTLRCSPKSGHDTVSWYQQALGQGPQFIFQYYEEEERQRGNFPDRFSGHQFPNYSSELNVNALLLGDSALYLCASSLPSAIGQGAPGELFFGEGSRLTVL.

The J gene is TRBJ1-1, the V gene TRBV5-8; weak D call: TRBD1 (5 bases). CDR3 length: 16 residues. The V and J ends lost 4 bases and 0 bases respectively, with 16 bases between them. Germline assignment: CDR1 SGHTS and CDR2 YDEGEE. The CDR3 reads CASSQHRPDMNTEAFF. DNA of the CDR3: TGTGCCAGCAGCCAACACAGGCCAGACATGAACACTGAAGCTTTCTTT.

The count of this clone is one. The chain recombines TRBV5-1 with TRBJ2-5, with D perhaps TRBD1 (5 bases). CDR3 length: 13 amino acids. The germline V gene encodes CDR1 SGHRS and CDR2 YFSETQ. V was trimmed by 5 bases and J by 4 bases, leaving 12 bases between them. CDR3 DNA: TGCGCCAGCAGTTGGGCAGGGCTAGAGACCCAGTACTTC. Translation: CASSWAGLETQYF.

V and J are TRBV2 and TRBJ2-5, with a tentative D call TRBD2 (5 bases). Trimming removed 8 bases from V and 3 bases from J, with 13 bases in between. Germline V gene lookup returns CDR1 SNHLY and CDR2 FYNNEI. The CDR3 runs to 13 residues. As DNA, the CDR3 is TGTGCCAGCTCCGGAGGAGACAAAGAGACCCAGTACTTC. Its translation: CASSGGDKETQYF. Variable domain in full (rest from reference TRBV2 and TRBJ2-5): EPEVTQTPSHQVTQMGQEVILRCVPISNHLYFYWYRQILGQKVEFLVSFYNNEISEKSEIFDDQFSVERPDGSNFTLKIRSTKLEDSAMYFCASSGGDKETQYFGPGTRLLVL.

The chain uses TRBV7-9 and TRBJ2-6; TRBD1 matches 8 bases. CDR1 SEHNR and CDR2 FQNEAQ come from the germline V gene (reference sequence). The V segment lost 2 bases and the J segment 0 bases; nucleotides outside the gene matches: 6. There are 18 residues in the CDR3. The chain's CDR3 is CASSLIWTGSSGANVLTF. The CDR3 DNA is TGTGCCAGCAGCTTAATATGGACAGGGAGCTCTGGGGCCAACGTCCTGACTTTC. Complete variable domain (other parts from reference TRBV7-9 and TRBJ2-6): DTGVSQNPRHKITKRGQNVTFRCDPISEHNRLYWYRQTLGQGPEFLTYFQNEAQLEKSRLLSDRFSAERPKGSFSTLEIQRTEQGDSAMYLCASSLIWTGSSGANVLTFGAGSRLTVL.

The chain carries TRBV18 and TRBJ2-7; D is perhaps TRBD2 (5 bases). Germline V lookup: CDR1 KGHSH, CDR2 LQKENI. V lost 3 bases, J lost 1 base, and 10 bases lay in between. The CDR3 is 14 residues long. CDR3 DNA: TGTGCCAGCTCACCTGTAAGCGGATCCTACGAGCAGTACTTC. The encoded protein is CASSPVSGSYEQYF.

Concerning this clone itself: The junction differs from germline at one of its ends, possibly a read error. V is TRBV5-1 and J is TRBJ1-4; weak D call: TRBD1 (5 bases). The CDR3 covers 16 residues. Germline CDR1 and CDR2: SGHRS and YFSETQ. The CDR3 DNA follows: TGCGCCAGCACCTTGGGGTTCGGGGGACTGGACGAAAAACTGTTTTTT. Amino acid sequence: CASTLGFGGLDEKLFF.

The chain has TRBV5-1 and TRBJ1-4, with TRBD1 identical over 7 bases. This CDR3 is built from 13 residues. Trimming cost V 2 bases and J 5 bases; bases outside gene matches: 0. Germline values: CDR1 SGHRS, CDR2 YFSETQ. CDR3 in amino acids: CASSLQGNEKLFF. CDR3 coding DNA: TGCGCCAGCAGCTTACAGGGGAATGAAAAACTGTTTTTT. The whole variable domain, filled in from reference TRBV5-1 and TRBJ1-4, reads KAGVTQTPRYLIKTRGQQVTLSCSPISGHRSVSWYQQTPGQGLQFLFEYFSETQRNKGNFPGRFSGRQFSNSRSEMNVSTLELGDSALYLCASSLQGNEKLFFGSGTQLSVL.

The V gene is TRBV6-5, the J gene TRBJ2-5; D perhaps matches TRBD1 (6 bases). The CDR3 is made up of 14 amino acids. Looked up from germline, CDR1 is MNHEY and CDR2 is SVGAGI. V lost 2 bases and J 5 bases, leaving 12 bases between the germline ends. CDR3 nucleotide sequence: TGTGCCAGCAGTTACCAACAGGGTAGGGAGACCCAGTACTTC. Translated, it gives CASSYQQGRETQYF.

Concerning this clone itself: One end of the junction is discordant with germline, which a read error may explain. Other DNA sequences in the same sample also yield this CDR3. The chain has TRBV5-1 and TRBJ2-3; D is undetermined. CDR1 is SGHRS, CDR2 YFSETQ, per germline. The length of the CDR3 is 14 residues. CDR3 coding DNA: TGCGCTAGCAGGTCTGCGGTCACCCAAGATACGCAGTATTTT. Translated, it gives CASRSAVTQDTQYF. Drawing the rest from reference TRBV5-1 and TRBJ2-3, the complete variable domain is KAGVTQTPRYLIKTRGQQVTLSCSPISGHRSVSWYQQTPGQGLQFLFEYFSETQRNKGNFPGRFSGRQFSNSRSEMNVSTLELGDSALYLCASRSAVTQDTQYFGPGTRLTVL.

The chain is built from TRBV7-9 and TRBJ1-2, with TRBD1 identical over 7 bases. V trimming: 0 bases; J trimming: 5 bases; junction bases outside the gene matches: 3. CDR1 and CDR2 from the germline V gene are SEHNR and FQNEAQ (reference sequence). The CDR3 length is 14 residues. The CDR3: CASSLAGTAYGYTF. CDR3 coding DNA: TGTGCCAGCAGCTTAGCCGGGACAGCGTATGGCTACACCTTC.

The genes are TRBV7-9 and TRBJ1-4, with TRBD1 matching 7 bases. The V segment lost 3 bases and the J segment 3 bases; nucleotides outside the gene matches: 7. The CDR3 is made up of 16 amino acids. Looked up from germline, CDR1 is SEHNR and CDR2 is FQNEAQ (reference sequence). CDR3 protein: CASSFESGQANEKLFF. The CDR3 DNA follows: TGTGCCAGCAGCTTCGAATCCGGACAGGCTAATGAAAAACTGTTTTTT.

Note on this clone: The conserved closing phenylalanine or tryptophan is absent in this CDR3, likely reflecting a read error. V usage is TRBV29-1 and J usage is TRBJ1-2; D possibly corresponds to TRBD1 (6 bases). This CDR3 contains 13 residues. Germline CDR1 reads SQVTM; CDR2 reads ANQGSEA. Trimming removed 4 bases from V and 8 bases from J, with 17 bases in between. The CDR3 DNA follows: TGCAGCGTTGGTGGGGGACAAGTTCAAGGCTACACCCTC. This sequence encodes CSVGGGQVQGYTL.

The chain employs TRBV6-5 and TRBJ2-5, with 10 bases that match TRBD2. From germline, CDR1 is MNHEY and CDR2 SVGAGI. V trimming: 6 bases; J trimming: 3 bases; junction bases outside the gene matches: 4. The CDR3 loop spans 14 amino acids. Written as DNA, the CDR3 is TGTGCCAGCAGCACTAGCGGGGTCGAAGAGACCCAGTACTTC. It yields the protein CASSTSGVEETQYF.

The genes are TRBV10-3 and TRBJ1-5; D gene uncertain. CDR1 and CDR2 from the germline V gene are ENHRY and SYGVKD. The CDR3 runs to 15 residues. V lost 10 bases and J lost 0, with 16 bases in between. The CDR3 sequence: CASHSGPDSNQPQHF. CDR3 DNA: TGTGCCAGCCACAGCGGACCGGATAGCAATCAGCCCCAGCATTTT.

This clone has a single count. The chain links TRBV7-8 to TRBJ1-1; 7 bases align to TRBD1. Per the germline V gene, CDR1 is SGHVS and CDR2 is FQNEAQ. This CDR3 has 18 residues. The ends lost 1 base at V and 2 bases at J; junction bases unmatched: 13. In DNA form, the CDR3 reads TGTGCCAGCAGCTTAGTAAGGGACAGCCCCACCAAAAACACTGAAGCTTTCTTT. Amino acids: CASSLVRDSPTKNTEAFF.

The chain carries TRBV9 and TRBJ1-1; 9 nucleotides match TRBD1. Germline CDR1 and CDR2: SGDLS and YYNGEE. V shed 0 bases, J shed 4 bases, and the junction held 4 bases outside the gene matches. The CDR3 has 15 residues. The CDR3 loop is CASSVGGTGFTEAFF. The CDR3 DNA is TGTGCCAGCAGCGTAGGAGGGACAGGGTTCACTGAAGCTTTCTTT.